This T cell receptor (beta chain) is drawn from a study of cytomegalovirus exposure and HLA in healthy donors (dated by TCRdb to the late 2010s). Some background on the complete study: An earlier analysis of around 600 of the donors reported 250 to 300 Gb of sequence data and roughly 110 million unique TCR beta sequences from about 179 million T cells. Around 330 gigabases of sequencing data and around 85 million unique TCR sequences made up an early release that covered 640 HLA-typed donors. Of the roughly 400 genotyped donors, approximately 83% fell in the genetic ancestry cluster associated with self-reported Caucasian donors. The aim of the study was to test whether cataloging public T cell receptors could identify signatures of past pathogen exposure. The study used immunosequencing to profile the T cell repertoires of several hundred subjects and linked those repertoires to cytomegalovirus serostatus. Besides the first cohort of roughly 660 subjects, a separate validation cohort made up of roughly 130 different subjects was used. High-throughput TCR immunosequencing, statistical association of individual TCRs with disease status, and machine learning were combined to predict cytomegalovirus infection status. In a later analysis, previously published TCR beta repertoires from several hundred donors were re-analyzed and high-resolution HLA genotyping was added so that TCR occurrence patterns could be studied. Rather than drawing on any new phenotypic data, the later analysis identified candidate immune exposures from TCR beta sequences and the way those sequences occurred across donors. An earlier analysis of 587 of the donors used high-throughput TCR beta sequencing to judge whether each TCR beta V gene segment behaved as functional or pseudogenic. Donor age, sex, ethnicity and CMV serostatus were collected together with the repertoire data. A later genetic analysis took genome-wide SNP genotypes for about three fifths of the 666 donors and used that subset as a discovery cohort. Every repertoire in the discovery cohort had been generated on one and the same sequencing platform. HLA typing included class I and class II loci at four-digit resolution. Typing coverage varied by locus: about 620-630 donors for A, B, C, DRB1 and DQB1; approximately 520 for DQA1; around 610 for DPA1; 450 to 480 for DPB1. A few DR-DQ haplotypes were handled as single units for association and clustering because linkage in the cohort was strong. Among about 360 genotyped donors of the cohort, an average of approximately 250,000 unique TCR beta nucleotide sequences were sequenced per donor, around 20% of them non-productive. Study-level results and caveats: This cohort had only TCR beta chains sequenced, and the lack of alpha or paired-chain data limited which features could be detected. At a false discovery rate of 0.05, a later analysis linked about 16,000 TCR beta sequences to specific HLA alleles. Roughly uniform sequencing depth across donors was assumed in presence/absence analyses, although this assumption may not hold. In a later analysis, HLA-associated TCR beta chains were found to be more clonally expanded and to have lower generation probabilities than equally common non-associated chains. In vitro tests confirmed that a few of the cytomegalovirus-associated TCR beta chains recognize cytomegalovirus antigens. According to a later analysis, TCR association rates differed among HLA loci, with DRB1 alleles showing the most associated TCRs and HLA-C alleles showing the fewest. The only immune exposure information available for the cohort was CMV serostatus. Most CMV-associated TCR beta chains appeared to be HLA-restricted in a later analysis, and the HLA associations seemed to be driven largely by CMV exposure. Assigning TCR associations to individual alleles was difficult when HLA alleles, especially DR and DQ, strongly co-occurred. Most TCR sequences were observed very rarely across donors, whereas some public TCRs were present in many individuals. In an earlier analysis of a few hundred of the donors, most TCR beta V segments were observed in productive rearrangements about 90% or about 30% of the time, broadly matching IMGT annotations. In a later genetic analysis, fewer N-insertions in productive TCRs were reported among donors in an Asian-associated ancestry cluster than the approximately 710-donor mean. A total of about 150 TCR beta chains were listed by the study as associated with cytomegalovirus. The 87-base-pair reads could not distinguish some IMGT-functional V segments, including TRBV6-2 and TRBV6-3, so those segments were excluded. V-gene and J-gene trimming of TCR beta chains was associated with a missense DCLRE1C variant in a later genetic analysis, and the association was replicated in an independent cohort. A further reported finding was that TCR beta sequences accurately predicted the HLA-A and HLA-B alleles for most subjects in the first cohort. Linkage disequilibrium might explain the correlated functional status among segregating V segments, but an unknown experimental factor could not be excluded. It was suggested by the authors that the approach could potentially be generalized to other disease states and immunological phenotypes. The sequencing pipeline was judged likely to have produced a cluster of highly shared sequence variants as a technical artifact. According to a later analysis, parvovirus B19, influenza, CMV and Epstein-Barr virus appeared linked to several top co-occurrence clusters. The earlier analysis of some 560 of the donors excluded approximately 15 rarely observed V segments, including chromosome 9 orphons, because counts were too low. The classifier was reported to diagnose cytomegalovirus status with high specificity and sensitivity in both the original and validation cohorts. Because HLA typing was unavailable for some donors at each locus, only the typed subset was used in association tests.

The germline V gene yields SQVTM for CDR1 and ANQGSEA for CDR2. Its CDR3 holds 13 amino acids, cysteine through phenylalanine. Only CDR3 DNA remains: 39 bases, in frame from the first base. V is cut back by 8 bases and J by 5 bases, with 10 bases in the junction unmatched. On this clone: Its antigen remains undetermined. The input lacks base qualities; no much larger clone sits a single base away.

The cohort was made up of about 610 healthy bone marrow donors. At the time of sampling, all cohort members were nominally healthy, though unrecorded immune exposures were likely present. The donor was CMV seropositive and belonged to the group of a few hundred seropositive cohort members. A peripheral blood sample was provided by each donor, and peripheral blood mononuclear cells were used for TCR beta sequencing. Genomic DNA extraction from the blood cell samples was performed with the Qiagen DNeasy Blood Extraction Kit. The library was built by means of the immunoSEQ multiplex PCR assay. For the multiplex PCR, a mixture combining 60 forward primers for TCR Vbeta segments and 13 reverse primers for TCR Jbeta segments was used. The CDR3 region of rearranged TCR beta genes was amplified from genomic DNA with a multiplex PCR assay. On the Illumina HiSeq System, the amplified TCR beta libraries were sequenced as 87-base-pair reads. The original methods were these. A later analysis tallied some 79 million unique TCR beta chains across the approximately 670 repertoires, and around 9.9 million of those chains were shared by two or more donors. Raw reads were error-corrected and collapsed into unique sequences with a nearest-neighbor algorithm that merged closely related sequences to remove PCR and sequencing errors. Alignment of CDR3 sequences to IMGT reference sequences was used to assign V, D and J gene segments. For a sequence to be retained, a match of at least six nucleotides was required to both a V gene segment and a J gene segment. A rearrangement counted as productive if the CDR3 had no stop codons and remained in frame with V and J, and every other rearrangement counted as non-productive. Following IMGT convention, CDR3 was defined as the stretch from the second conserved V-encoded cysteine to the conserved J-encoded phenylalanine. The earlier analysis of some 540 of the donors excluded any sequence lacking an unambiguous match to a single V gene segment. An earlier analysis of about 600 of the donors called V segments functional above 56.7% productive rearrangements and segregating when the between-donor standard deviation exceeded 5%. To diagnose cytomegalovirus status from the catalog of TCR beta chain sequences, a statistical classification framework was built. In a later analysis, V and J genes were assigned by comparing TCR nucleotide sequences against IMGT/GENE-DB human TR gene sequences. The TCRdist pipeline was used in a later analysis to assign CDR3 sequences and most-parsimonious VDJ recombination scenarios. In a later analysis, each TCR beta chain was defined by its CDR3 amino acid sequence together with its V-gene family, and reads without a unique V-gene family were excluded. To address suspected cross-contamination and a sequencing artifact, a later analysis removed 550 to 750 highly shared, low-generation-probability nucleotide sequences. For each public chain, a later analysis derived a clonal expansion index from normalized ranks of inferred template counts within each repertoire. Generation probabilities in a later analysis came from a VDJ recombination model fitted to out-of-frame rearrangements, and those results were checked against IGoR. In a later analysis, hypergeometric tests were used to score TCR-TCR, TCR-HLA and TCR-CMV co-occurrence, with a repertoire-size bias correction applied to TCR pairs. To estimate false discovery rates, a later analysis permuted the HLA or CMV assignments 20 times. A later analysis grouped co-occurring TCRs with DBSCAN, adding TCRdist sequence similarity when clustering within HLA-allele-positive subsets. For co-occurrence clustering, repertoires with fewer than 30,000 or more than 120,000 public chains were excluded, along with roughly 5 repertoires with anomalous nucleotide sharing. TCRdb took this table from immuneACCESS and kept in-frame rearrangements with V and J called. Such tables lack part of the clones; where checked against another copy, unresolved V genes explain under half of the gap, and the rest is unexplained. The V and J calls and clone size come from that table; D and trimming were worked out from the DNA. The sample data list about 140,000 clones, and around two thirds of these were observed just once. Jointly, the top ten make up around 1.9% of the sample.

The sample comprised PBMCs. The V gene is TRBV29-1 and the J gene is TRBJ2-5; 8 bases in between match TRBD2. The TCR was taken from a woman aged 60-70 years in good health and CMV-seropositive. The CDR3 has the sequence CSLYREGSETQYF. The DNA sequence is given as TGCAGCTTATATCGGGAGGGTAGCGAGACCCAGTACTTC.